What follows are 13 T cell receptor beta chains derived from one specimen sequenced in a study of Ad26.COV2.S vaccination and SARS-CoV-2 variants. Clones were read by immunoSEQ multiplex PCR, and TCRdb kept only the in-frame ones, dropping some. The repertoire includes about 350,000 clones, approximately 90% of them detected once, and about 5% sits in the top ten. Noted treatment: 15 to 20 received Ad26.COV2.S at low or high dose, single or two shots; about 5 received placebo; per-sample allocation not given. Sampling was done on day 63 after the first vaccine or placebo injection. The sequencing used peripheral blood, collected in a trial of Ad26.COV2.S vaccine versus placebo. These receptors all stem from a person aged 18-60 years who received the Ad26.COV2.S COVID-19 vaccine or a placebo.

The rearrangement joins TRBV27 to TRBJ1-3; D is unresolved. Germline V gives CDR1 MNHEY, CDR2 SMNVEV (reference sequence). V lost 3 bases, J lost 4 bases, and 10 bases lay in between. The CDR3 covers 14 residues. The CDR3 reads CASSFGGKGNTIYF. CDR3 in DNA: TGTGCCAGCAGTTTTGGAGGGAAAGGAAACACCATATATTTT.

This clone was recorded once. The chain links TRBV15 to TRBJ2-1; weak D call: TRBD1 (6 bases). Germline loops: CDR1 LNHNV, CDR2 YYDKDF (reference sequence). The V end lost 4 bases, the J end lost 9 bases, and 16 bases lay between the germline ends. This CDR3 has 14 amino acids. The CDR3 DNA follows: TGTGCCACCAGCACTCAGATCCCAGGGGTTGAGCAGTTCTTC. It translates to CATSTQIPGVEQFF.

This clone occurred a few times. The chain is built from TRBV7-2 and TRBJ2-5; TRBD2 matches at 9 bases. The CDR3 loop spans 15 amino acids. With V trimmed by 5 bases and J by 2 bases, 6 bases remained unmatched. Per the germline V gene, CDR1 is SGHTA and CDR2 is FQGNSA. The CDR3 reads CASSPRAGGQETQYF. DNA for the CDR3: TGTGCCAGCAGCCCTAGAGCGGGGGGACAAGAGACCCAGTACTTC.

This chain connects TRBV2 to TRBJ1-2; 7 bases match TRBD1. Trimming cost V 6 bases and J 4 bases; bases outside gene matches: 2. There are 12 residues in the CDR3. Germline V gene data show CDR1 as SNHLY and CDR2 as FYNNEI. The CDR3 spells CASRQGSYGYTF. In DNA form, the CDR3 reads TGTGCCAGCAGACAGGGGTCCTATGGCTACACCTTC.

V is TRBV28 and J is TRBJ2-3; possibly TRBD1 or TRBD2 for D (6 bases each). The CDR3 spans 16 residues. Germline V gene sequence: CDR1 MDHEN, CDR2 SYDVKM. V lost 4 bases and J 2 bases, leaving 16 bases between the germline ends. CDR3 sequence: CASSSPLGGYTDTQYF. The DNA of the CDR3 is TGTGCCAGCAGTTCCCCCCTGGGGGGCTACACAGATACGCAGTATTTT.

This rearrangement joins TRBV5-6 to TRBJ2-3; perhaps TRBD2 as D (5 bases). Trimming shortened V by 0 bases and J by 3 bases, and 14 bases separated the two germline ends. Germline assignment: CDR1 SGHDT and CDR2 YYEEEE. The CDR3 covers 16 residues. This CDR3 reads CASSLGFFPGTDTQYF. For the CDR3, the DNA is TGTGCCAGCAGCTTGGGGTTCTTTCCGGGGACAGATACGCAGTATTTT.

The J gene is TRBJ2-7, the V gene TRBV5-5, with D unresolved. The CDR3 has 13 amino acids. Germline values: CDR1 SGHKS, CDR2 YYEKEE (reference sequence). V dropped 0 bases and J dropped 0 bases, with 4 bases sitting between them. The CDR3 sequence: CASSLGRSYEQYF. In DNA, the CDR3 is TGTGCCAGCAGCTTGGGACGCTCCTACGAGCAGTACTTC.

V usage is TRBV6-5 and J usage is TRBJ2-6; D gene unclear. The germline V gene has CDR1 MNHEY and CDR2 SVGAGI. Trimming stripped 11 bases from V and 4 bases from J, with 6 bases between. This CDR3 contains 11 residues. The CDR3 nucleotides are TGTGCCTCTTCGGGGGCCAACGTCCTGACTTTC. Encoded protein: CASSGANVLTF.

This chain uses TRBV5-1 with TRBJ1-2, with D possibly matching TRBD1 (5 bases). V lost 5 bases and J 0 bases, leaving 20 bases between the germline ends. CDR1 is SGHRS and CDR2 is YFSETQ in the germline V gene. This CDR3 spans 17 amino acids. CDR3 in amino acids: CASRSGTEDLANYGYTF. The CDR3 DNA reads as TGCGCCAGCAGATCCGGGACGGAGGATTTAGCTAACTATGGCTACACCTTC. Based on the CDR3 plus reference TRBV5-1 and TRBJ1-2, the full variable domain is KAGVTQTPRYLIKTRGQQVTLSCSPISGHRSVSWYQQTPGQGLQFLFEYFSETQRNKGNFPGRFSGRQFSNSRSEMNVSTLELGDSALYLCASRSGTEDLANYGYTFGSGTRLTVV.

The chain uses TRBV6-5 and TRBJ2-7, with a possible D match to TRBD2 (6 bases). Deletions cut 2 bases from V and 0 bases from J, with 14 bases between. Germline V lookup: CDR1 MNHEY, CDR2 SVGAGI. The CDR3 is 16 residues long. CDR3 bases: TGTGCCAGCAGTTACGGGCGGGACTCAAGCTCCTACGAGCAGTACTTC. This encodes CASSYGRDSSSYEQYF.

Of note for this clone: Other DNA sequences of this sample code for an identical CDR3. The chain links TRBV6-6 to TRBJ1-4, with D possibly TRBD1 on 5 matching bases. The germline CDR1 and CDR2 sequences are MNHNY and SVGAGI (reference sequence). This CDR3 region has 14 residues. V was shortened by 7 bases and J by 0 bases, with 9 bases between the two germline ends. CDR3: CASTQGATNEKLFF. In nucleotides, the CDR3 is TGTGCCAGCACCCAGGGTGCAACTAATGAAAAACTGTTTTTT.

This chain joins TRBV19 and TRBJ2-1; 15 positions match TRBD2. The CDR3 is 18 residues long. Trimming removed 3 bases from V and 3 bases from J; junction bases left unmatched: 6. Germline CDR1 is LNHDA and CDR2 is SQIVND (reference sequence). The CDR3 nucleotides are TGTGCCAGTAGTATCCGGGGACTAGCGGGGGGAGTCTACAATGAGCAGTTCTTC. Translating gives CASSIRGLAGGVYNEQFF.

The V call is TRBV7-8, the J call TRBJ2-5; 8 bases fit TRBD2. V was clipped by 5 bases and J by 5 bases; unmatched bases: 22. Germline loops: CDR1 SGHVS, CDR2 FQNEAQ. This CDR3 region has 19 residues. In nucleotides, the CDR3 is TGTGCCAGCAGCCCCAGAGGGGGAGGGAGCGGGAGAGATAGGGAGACCCAGTACTTC. Its translation: CASSPRGGGSGRDRETQYF.